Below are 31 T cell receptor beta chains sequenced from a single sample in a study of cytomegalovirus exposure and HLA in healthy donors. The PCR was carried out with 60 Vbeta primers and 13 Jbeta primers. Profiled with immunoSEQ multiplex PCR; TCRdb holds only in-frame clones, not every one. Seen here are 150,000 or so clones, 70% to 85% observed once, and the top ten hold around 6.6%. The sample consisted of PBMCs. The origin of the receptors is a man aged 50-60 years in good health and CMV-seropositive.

DNA of the CDR3: TGTGCCAGCAGCCCTACAGGGCTCCAAGAGACCCAGTACTTC. It yields the protein CASSPTGLQETQYF. The chain joins TRBV5-4 to TRBJ2-5; possible D gene TRBD1, 6 bases. In germline, CDR1 is SGHNT, CDR2 YYREEE (reference sequence). V lost 4 bases, J lost 1 base, and 11 bases lay in between. This CDR3 comprises 14 residues. The complete variable domain, with remaining parts taken from reference TRBV5-4 and TRBJ2-5, reads ETGVTQSPTHLIKTRGQQVTLRCSSQSGHNTVSWYQQALGQGPQFIFQYYREEENGRGNFPPRFSGLQFPNYSSELNVNALELDDSALYLCASSPTGLQETQYFGPGTRLLVL.

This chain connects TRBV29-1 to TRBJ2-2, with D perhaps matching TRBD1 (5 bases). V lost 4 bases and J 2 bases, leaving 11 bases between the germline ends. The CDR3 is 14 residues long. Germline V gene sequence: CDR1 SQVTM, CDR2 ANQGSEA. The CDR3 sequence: CSVVLRTNTGELFF. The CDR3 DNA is TGCAGCGTTGTTCTGAGGACAAACACCGGGGAGCTGTTTTTT.

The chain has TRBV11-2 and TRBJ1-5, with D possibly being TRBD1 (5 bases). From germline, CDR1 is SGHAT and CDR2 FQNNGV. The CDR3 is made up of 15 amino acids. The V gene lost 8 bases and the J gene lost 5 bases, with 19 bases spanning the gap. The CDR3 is CASERGVGGDQPQHF. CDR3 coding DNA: TGTGCCAGCGAGAGGGGCGTCGGAGGGGATCAGCCCCAGCATTTT.

CDR3 DNA: TGTGCCAGCTGTGATAGCGGGTATCAAGAGACCCAGTACTTC. Translated, it gives CASCDSGYQETQYF. The chain combines TRBV7-6 with TRBJ2-5; 7 bases fit TRBD2. Germline trimming cut 8 bases from V and 2 bases from J; bases unmatched to any gene: 8. CDR1 is SGHVS, CDR2 FNYEAQ, per germline. The CDR3 has 14 residues.

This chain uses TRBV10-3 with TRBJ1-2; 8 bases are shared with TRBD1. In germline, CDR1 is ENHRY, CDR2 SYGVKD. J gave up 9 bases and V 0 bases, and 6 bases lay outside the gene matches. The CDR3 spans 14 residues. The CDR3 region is CAISESGDRPRYTF. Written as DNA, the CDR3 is TGTGCCATCAGTGAGTCGGGGGACAGGCCCCGCTACACCTTC.

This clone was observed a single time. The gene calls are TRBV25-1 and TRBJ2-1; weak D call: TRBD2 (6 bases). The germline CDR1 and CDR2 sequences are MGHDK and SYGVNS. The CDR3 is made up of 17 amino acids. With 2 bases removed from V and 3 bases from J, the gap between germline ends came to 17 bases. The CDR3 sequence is CASSEMTATDYYNEQFF. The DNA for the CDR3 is TGTGCCAGCAGTGAAATGACAGCCACGGACTACTACAATGAGCAGTTCTTC.

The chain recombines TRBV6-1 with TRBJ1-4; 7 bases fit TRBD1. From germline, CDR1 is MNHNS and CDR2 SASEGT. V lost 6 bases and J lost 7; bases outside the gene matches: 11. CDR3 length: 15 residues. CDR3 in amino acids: CASSAMTGYGEKLFF. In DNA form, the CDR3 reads TGTGCCAGCAGCGCTATGACAGGGTACGGTGAAAAACTGTTTTTT.

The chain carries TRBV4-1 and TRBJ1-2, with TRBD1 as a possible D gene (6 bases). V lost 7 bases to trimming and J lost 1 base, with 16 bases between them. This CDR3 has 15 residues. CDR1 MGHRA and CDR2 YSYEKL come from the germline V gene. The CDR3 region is CASTRQERDNYGYTF. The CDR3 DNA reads TGCGCCAGCACACGACAGGAGAGGGATAACTATGGCTACACCTTC.

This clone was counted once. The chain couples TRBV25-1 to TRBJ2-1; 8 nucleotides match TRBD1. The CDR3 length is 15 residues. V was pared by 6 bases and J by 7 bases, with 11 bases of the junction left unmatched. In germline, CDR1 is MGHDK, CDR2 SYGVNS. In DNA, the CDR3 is TGTGCCAGCAGCTCGACAGGGGACACAAGGAATGAGCAGTTCTTC. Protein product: CASSSTGDTRNEQFF.

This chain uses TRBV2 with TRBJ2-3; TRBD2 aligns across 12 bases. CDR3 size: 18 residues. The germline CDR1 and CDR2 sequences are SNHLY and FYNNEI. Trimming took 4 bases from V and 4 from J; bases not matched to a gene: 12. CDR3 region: CASSAGTSGLGGSDTQYF. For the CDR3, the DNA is TGTGCCAGCAGTGCCGGGACTAGCGGGTTGGGGGGGTCAGATACGCAGTATTTT.

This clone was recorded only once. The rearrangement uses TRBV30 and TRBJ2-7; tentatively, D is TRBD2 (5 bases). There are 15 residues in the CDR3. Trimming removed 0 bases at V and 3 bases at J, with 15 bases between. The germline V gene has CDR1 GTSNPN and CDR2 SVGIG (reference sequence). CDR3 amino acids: CAWSVRLGKGYEQYV. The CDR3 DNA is TGTGCCTGGAGTGTGAGGCTCGGGAAGGGCTACGAGCAGTACGTC.

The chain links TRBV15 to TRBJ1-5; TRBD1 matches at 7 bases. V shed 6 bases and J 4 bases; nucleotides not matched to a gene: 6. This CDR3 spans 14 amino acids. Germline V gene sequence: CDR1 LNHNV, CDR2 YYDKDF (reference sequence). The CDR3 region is CATRSGQWNQPQHF. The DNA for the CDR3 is TGTGCCACCAGGTCGGGACAGTGGAATCAGCCCCAGCATTTT.

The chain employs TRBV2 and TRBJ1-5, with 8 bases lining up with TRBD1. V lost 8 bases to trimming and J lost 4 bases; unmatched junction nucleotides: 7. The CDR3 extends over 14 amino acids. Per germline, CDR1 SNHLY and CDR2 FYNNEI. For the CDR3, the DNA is TGTGCCAGCGATTACAGGGGGTCTAATCAGCCCCAGCATTTT. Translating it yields CASDYRGSNQPQHF.

The CDR3 is CASSFPPPETGNYGYTF. CDR3 DNA sequence: TGTGCCAGCAGCTTTCCGCCCCCGGAGACAGGAAACTATGGCTACACCTTC. The chain has TRBV7-2 and TRBJ1-2; maybe TRBD1 (6 bases). The V gene lost 3 bases and the J gene lost 2 bases, with 19 bases spanning the gap. The CDR3 sequence is 17 residues long. Germline lookup yields CDR1 SGHTA and CDR2 FQGNSA.

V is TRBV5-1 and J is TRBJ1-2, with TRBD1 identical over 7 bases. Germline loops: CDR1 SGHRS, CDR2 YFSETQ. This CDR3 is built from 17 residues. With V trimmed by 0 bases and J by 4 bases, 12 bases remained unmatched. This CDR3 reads CASSLEPRGGASYGYTF. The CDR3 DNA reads TGCGCCAGCAGCTTGGAACCCCGAGGGGGCGCAAGCTATGGCTACACCTTC.

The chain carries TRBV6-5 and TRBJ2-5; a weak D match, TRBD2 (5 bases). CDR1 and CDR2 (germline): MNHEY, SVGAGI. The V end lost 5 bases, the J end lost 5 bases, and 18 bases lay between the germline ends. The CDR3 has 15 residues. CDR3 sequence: CASSRALRVSETQYF. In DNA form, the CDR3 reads TGTGCCAGCAGTCGAGCCCTGAGGGTTTCGGAGACCCAGTACTTC.

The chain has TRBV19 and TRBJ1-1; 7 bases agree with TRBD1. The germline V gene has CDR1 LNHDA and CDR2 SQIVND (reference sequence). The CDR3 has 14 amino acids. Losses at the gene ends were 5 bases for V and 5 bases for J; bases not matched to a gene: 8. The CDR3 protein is CASSVGDRHTEAFF. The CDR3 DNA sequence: TGTGCCAGTAGTGTCGGGGACAGACATACTGAAGCTTTCTTT.

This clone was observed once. The CDR3 here is CASSSSPGQSYEQYF. The CDR3 DNA is TGTGCCAGCAGTTCGTCGCCGGGACAGTCCTACGAGCAGTACTTC. The chain couples TRBV6-5 to TRBJ2-5; TRBD1 matches at 7 bases. The end of the DNA aligns better with TRBJ2-7, so the J call may be wrong. Germline CDR1 and CDR2: MNHEY and SVGAGI. This CDR3 is 15 amino acids long.

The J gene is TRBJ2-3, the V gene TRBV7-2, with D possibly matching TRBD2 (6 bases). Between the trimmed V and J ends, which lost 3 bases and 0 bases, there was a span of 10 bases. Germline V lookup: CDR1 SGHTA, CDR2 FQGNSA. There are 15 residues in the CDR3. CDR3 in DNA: TGTGCCAGCAGCTTCGGCGGGGACAGCACAGATACGCAGTATTTT. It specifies CASSFGGDSTDTQYF. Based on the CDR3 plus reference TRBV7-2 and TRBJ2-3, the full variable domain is GAGVSQSPSNKVTEKGKDVELRCDPISGHTALYWYRQSLGQGLEFLIYFQGNSAPDKSGLPSDRFSAERTGGSVSTLTIQRTQQEDSAVYLCASSFGGDSTDTQYFGPGTRLTVL.

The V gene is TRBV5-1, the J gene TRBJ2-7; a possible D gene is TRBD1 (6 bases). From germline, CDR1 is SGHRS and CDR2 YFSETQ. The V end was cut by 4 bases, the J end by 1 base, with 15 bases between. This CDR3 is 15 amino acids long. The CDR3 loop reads CASSPLPDRSYEQYF. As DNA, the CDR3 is TGCGCCAGCAGCCCACTCCCGGACAGATCCTACGAGCAGTACTTC.

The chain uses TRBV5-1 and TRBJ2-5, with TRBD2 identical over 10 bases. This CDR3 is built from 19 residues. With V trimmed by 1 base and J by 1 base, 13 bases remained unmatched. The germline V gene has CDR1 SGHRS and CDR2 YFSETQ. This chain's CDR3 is CASSLTGRLAGLTQETQYF. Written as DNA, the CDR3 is TGCGCCAGCAGCTTGACCGGGCGACTAGCGGGTTTGACCCAAGAGACCCAGTACTTC.

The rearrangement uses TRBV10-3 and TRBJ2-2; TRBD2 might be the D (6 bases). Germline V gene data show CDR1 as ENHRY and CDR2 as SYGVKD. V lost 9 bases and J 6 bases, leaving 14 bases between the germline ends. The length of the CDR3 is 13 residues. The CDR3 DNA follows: TGTGCCATGAATGGGCGGGGACCCGGGGAGCTGTTTTTT. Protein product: CAMNGRGPGELFF.

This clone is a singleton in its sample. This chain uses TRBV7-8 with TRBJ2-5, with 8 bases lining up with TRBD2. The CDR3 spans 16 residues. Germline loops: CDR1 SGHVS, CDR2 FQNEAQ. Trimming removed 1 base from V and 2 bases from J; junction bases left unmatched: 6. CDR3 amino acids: CASSLVLAGRQETQYF. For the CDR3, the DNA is TGTGCCAGCAGCTTAGTGCTAGCGGGCCGACAAGAGACCCAGTACTTC.

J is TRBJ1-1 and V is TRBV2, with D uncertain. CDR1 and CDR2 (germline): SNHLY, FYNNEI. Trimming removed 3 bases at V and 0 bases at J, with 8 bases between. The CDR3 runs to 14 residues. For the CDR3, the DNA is TGTGCCAGCAGTGAGTCCACTATGAACACTGAAGCTTTCTTT. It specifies CASSESTMNTEAFF.

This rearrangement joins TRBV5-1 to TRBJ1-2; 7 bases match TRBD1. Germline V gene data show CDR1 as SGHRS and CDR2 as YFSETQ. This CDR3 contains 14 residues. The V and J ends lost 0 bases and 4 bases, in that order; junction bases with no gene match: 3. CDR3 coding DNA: TGCGCCAGCAGCTTGGCCCCAGGGGGCTATGGCTACACCTTC. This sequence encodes CASSLAPGGYGYTF.

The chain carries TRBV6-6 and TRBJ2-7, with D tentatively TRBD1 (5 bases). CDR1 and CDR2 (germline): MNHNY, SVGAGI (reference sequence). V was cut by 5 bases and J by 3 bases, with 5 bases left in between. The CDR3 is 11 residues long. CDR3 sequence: CASSDSYEQYF. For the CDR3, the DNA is TGTGCCAGCAGTGACAGCTACGAGCAGTACTTC.

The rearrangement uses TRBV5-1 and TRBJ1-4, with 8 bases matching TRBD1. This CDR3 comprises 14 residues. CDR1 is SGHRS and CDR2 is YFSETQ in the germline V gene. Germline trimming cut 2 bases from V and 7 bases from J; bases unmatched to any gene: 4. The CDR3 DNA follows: TGCGCCAGCAGCTTAGCAGGGGGCTCTGAAAAACTGTTTTTT. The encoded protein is CASSLAGGSEKLFF.

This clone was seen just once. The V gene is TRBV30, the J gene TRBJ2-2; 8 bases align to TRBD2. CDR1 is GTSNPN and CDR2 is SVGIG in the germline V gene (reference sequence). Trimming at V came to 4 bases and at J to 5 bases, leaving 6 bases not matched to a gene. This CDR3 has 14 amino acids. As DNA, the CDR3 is TGTGCCTGGAAAGGACTAGCCAGAACCGGGGAGCTGTTTTTT. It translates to CAWKGLARTGELFF.

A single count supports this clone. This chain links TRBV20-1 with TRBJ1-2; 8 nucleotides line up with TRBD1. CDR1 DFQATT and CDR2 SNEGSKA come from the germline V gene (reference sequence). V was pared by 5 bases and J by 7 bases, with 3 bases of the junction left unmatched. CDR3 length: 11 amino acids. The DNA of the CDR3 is TGCAGTGCTGGACAGGGTCTTGGCTACACCTTC. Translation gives CSAGQGLGYTF.

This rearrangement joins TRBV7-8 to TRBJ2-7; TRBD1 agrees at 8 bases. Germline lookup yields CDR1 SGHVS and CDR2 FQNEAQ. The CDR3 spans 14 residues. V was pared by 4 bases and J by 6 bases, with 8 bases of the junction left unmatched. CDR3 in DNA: TGTGCCAGCAGCTCCCGGGACAGGTCAACCGAGCAGTACGTC. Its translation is CASSSRDRSTEQYV.

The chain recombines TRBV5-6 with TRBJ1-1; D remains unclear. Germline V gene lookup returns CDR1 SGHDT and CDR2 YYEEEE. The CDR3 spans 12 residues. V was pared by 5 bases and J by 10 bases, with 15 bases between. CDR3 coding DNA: TGTGCCAGCAGTCCCGGGTCTCTAGGAGCTTTCTTT. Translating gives CASSPGSLGAFF.